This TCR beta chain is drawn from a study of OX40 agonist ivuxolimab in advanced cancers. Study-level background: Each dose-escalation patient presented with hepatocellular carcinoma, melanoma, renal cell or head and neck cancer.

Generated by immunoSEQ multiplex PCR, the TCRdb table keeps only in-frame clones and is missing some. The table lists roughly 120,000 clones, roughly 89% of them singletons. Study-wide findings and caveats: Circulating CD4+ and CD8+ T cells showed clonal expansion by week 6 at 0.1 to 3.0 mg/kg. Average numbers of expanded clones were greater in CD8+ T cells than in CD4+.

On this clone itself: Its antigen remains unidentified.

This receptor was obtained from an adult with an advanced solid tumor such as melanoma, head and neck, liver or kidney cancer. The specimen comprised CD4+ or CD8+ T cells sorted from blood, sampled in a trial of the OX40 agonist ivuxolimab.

This CDR3 is CASSLTNLKETQYF. The CDR3, as DNA: TGTGCCAGCAGCCTCACAAATCTTAAAGAGACCCAGTACTTC. The rearrangement links TRBV5-4 to TRBJ2-5; D is unresolved. Germline CDR1 SGHNT, CDR2 YYREEE (reference sequence). The CDR3 totals 14 residues. V dropped 4 bases and J dropped 3 bases, with 13 bases sitting between them.